One sample yielded the 10 T cell receptor beta chains listed below, sequenced in a study of CXCR3-negative and CXCR3-positive naive CD8 T cells. Libraries of TRB cDNA were made by 5' RACE and carried UMIs. TCRdb re-called the 5' RACE reads; one entry per CDR3 protein, DNA not given. The table for this sample gives about 41,000 distinct CDR3 sequences. Sample: naive CXCR3- CD8+ T cells from blood. This sample's subset: CD45RO-CCR7+CD27+CD95- naive CD8+ T cells lacking CXCR3 (TNR3-). The receptors stem from a human donor in good health. Some clones in this sample may be carry-over from other donors' samples.

The V call is TRBV5-1, the J call TRBJ1-2; the TCRdb D gene call, TRBD1, has no DNA to confirm it. Germline CDR1 and CDR2: SGHRS and YFSETQ. The CDR3 is 15 amino acids. The CDR3 protein is CASSLMGQGHYGYTF.

This sequence joins TRBV5-1 and TRBJ2-7; no DNA is available, so the TRBD2 call from TCRdb remains unchecked. There are 15 residues in the CDR3. Germline lookup yields CDR1 SGHRS and CDR2 YFSETQ. The CDR3 is CASSLGLAGTYEQYF.

V and J are TRBV12-3 or TRBV12-4 and TRBJ2-3; lacking DNA, the TRBD2 call made by TCRdb goes unchecked. This CDR3 is 16 amino acids long. The CDR3 is CASSLMISGGADTQYF.

This chain connects TRBV28 to TRBJ2-7; TCRdb's D call of TRBD2 is untestable without DNA. The CDR3 is 14 amino acids. Germline V lookup: CDR1 MDHEN, CDR2 SYDVKM. The CDR3 spells CASTYSQGSHEQYF.

The CDR3 protein is CASSQGTGLFTEAFF. This chain joins TRBV4-1 and TRBJ1-1; without DNA, the TCRdb call of TRBD1 cannot be checked. Germline V gives CDR1 MGHRA, CDR2 YSYEKL. This CDR3 is built from 15 residues.

The chain recombines TRBV7-2 with TRBJ1-2; TCRdb proposes TRBD1, but this gene call is untestable without DNA. The CDR3 spans 18 residues. Germline values: CDR1 SGHTA, CDR2 FQGNSA. CDR3 protein: CASSLEVAGSLANYGYTF.

The chain combines TRBV7-9 with TRBJ2-3. The CDR3 length is 14 residues. From germline, CDR1 is SEHNR and CDR2 FQNEAQ (reference sequence). The CDR3 sequence is CASSLVGSAHPQYF.

The chain recombines TRBV7-6 with TRBJ2-4. Germline CDR1 reads SGHVS; CDR2 reads FNYEAQ. The CDR3 is 13 amino acids. The CDR3 region is CASSSLAKNIQYF.

The chain employs TRBV5-6 and TRBJ2-1; TCRdb picks TRBD1, but there is no DNA to check that call. The CDR3 runs to 13 residues. Germline CDR1 SGHDT, CDR2 YYEEEE. CDR3 residues: CASSSTGGNEQFF.

The chain has TRBV28 and TRBJ2-1; TCRdb returns TRBD2, unconfirmable since there is no DNA. This CDR3 has 15 amino acids. Per germline, CDR1 MDHEN and CDR2 SYDVKM. The CDR3 protein is CASSLGLAATNEQFF.